This paragraph covers one T cell receptor beta chain sequence. This specimen comes from a study of blood T cell repertoires in COVID-19. Study at large: COVID-19 samples collected from the United States, Italy and Spain covered acute and convalescent phases.

The authors' processing: Amplification of reference gene primers was used by the study to estimate nucleated cell counts. Assay: immunoSEQ multiplex PCR; the TCRdb copy retains only in-frame clones and omits some. For V, J and clone size, that table is used; D and trimming come from the DNA. Here the sample spans under 70,000 clones, around 70% being singletons. Trimming cost V 4 bases and J 5 bases, with 9 bases left between them. This CDR3 is built from 12 residues. Looked up from germline, CDR1 is SEHNR and CDR2 is FQNEAQ (reference sequence). The specimen was peripheral blood. The clonotype originates from a woman in her 70s with acute or convalescent COVID-19. V gene TRBV7-9 combines with J gene TRBJ2-7; the D gene is possibly TRBD1 (6 bases). CDR3 in amino acids: CASSSRGDEQYF. The CDR3, as DNA: TGTGCCAGCAGCTCCAGGGGCGACGAGCAGTACTTC.